This TCR beta chain was documented in a study of shared clonotypes between healthy human individuals. Using immunoSEQ multiplex PCR, the repertoire was profiled, and TCRdb retains in-frame clones only, with some absent. The table records some 2,500,000 clones, roughly 93% of them present only once. With V trimmed by 3 bases and J by 2 bases, 12 bases remained unmatched. CDR1 is MDHEN and CDR2 is SYDVKM in the germline V gene. The CDR3 loop spans 17 amino acids. HIV-negative, healthy adults without recent acute infections or vaccinations were the donors. The sequencing sample was made of naive CD4+ T cells from PBMCs. Regarding subset: CD45RA+ positively selected. The chain links TRBV28 to TRBJ2-7; 8 nucleotides line up with TRBD1. This sequence originates from a man between 18 and 35 years old in good health. Some clones in this sample may be carry-over from other donors' samples. CDR3 DNA sequence: TGTGCCAGCAGTTTTTCGTGGGAGGACAGGGACCCCTACGAGCAGTACTTC. Its translation is CASSFSWEDRDPYEQYF.